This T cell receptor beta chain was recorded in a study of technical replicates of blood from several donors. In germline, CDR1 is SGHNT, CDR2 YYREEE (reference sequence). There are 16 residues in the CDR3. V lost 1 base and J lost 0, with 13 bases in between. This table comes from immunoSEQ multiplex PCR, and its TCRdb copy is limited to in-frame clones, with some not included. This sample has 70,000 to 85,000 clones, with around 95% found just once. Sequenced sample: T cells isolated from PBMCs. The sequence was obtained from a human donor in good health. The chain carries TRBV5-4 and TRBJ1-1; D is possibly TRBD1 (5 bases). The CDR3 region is CASSLKFPGMNTEAFF. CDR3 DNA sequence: TGTGCCAGCAGCTTGAAGTTCCCAGGGATGAACACTGAAGCTTTCTTT.